The present entry profiles one T cell receptor beta chain with its context. Its antigen is unknown. The data stem from a study of CD8 T cells in Susac syndrome. Study findings and constraints: The study conceded that relatively few individuals underwent its TCR sequencing and HLA analysis.

This CDR3 region has 15 residues. Germline loops: CDR1 PRHDT, CDR2 FYEKMQ (reference sequence). The V gene lost 5 bases and the J gene lost 7 bases, with 18 bases spanning the gap. RNA was extracted with the RNeasy kit, and a quantity of 0.5 to 1 ug was reverse transcribed using random hexamers. With immunoSEQ multiplex PCR, TCR beta CDR3 was amplified across 54 Vbeta and 13 Jbeta. TCRdb ran MiXCR on the immunoSEQ multiplex PCR reads and lists one entry per CDR3 protein. The sample has more than 130,000 distinct CDR3 sequences, roughly 94% seen once. Sequencing was performed on CD8+ T cells from PBMCs. The TCR sequence derives from a human donor in good health. V gene TRBV13 combines with J gene TRBJ2-1; D is unresolved. CDR3 nucleotide sequence: TGTGCCAGCAGCGAACCCCCCGGAGCGTTTAATGAGCAGTTCTTC. It yields the protein CASSEPPGAFNEQFF.